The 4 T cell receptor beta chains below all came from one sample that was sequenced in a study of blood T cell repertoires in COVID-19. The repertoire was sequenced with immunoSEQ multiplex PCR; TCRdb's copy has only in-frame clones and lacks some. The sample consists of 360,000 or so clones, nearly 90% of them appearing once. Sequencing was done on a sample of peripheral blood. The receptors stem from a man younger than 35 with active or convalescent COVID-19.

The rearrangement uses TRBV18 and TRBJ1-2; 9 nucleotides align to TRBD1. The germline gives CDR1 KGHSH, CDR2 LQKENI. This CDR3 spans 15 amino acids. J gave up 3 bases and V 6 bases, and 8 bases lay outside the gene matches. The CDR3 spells CASSPDRDRDYGYTF. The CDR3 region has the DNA TGTGCCAGCTCGCCAGACCGGGACAGGGACTATGGCTACACCTTC.

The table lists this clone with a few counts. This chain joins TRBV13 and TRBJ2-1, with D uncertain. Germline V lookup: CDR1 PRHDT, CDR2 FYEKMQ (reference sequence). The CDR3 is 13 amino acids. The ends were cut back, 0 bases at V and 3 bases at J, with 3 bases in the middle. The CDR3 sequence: CASSLGGYNEQFF. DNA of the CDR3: TGTGCCAGCAGCTTAGGCGGCTACAATGAGCAGTTCTTC. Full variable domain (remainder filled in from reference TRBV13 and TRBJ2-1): AAGVIQSPRHLIKEKRETATLKCYPIPRHDTVYWYQQGPGQDPQFLISFYEKMQSDKGSIPDRFSAQQFSDYHSELNMSSLELGDSALYFCASSLGGYNEQFFGPGTRLTVL.

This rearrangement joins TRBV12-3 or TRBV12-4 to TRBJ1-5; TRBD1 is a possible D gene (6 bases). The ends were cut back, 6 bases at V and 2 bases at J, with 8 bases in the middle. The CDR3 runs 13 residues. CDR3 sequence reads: CASRNRGNQPQHF. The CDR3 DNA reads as TGTGCCAGCAGAAACAGGGGCAATCAGCCCCAGCATTTT.

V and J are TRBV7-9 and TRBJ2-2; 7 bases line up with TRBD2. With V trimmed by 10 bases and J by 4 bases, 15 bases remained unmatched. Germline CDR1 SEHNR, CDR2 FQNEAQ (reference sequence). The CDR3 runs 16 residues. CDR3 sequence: CATPKSASGVTGELFF. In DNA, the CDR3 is TGTGCCACCCCAAAATCGGCGAGCGGGGTCACCGGGGAGCTGTTTTTT.